This T cell receptor beta chain was found in a study of blood T cell repertoires in COVID-19. This clone has only a few counts. Some clones are missing from TCRdb's copy, which holds only in-frame ones; the method was immunoSEQ multiplex PCR. The sample consists of fewer than 200,000 clones, approximately 85% of them appearing once. The CDR3 spans 13 residues. Germline V gene data show CDR1 as SGHVS and CDR2 as FQNEAQ. V gave up 3 bases and J gave up 6 bases, with 9 bases separating them. The chain has TRBV7-8 and TRBJ1-5; D gene ambiguous. The receptor comes from a woman aged 80 or older with COVID-19, enrolled during active disease. Sequencing was performed on peripheral blood. The CDR3 nucleotides read TGTGCCAGCAGCTTGGGAGGAAGTCAGCCCCAGCATTTT. It yields the protein CASSLGGSQPQHF.